One and the same sample provided the 25 T cell receptor beta chains below, sequenced in a study of T-cell memory formation after mild COVID-19. Using its own MiXCR run on the 5' RACE reads, TCRdb lists one record per CDR3 protein. Here the sample spans about 470,000 distinct CDR3 sequences, 20% to 30% being singletons. Source material: PBMCs or a T cell subset sorted from them (not recorded which). These receptor sequences come from an adult woman who had mild COVID-19 (a few samples of this study predate the infection). Cell type and time point are not known.

This clonotype has a handful of counts. The rearrangement uses TRBV5-6 and TRBJ2-7, with D perhaps matching TRBD1 or TRBD2 (5 bases each). This CDR3 spans 14 amino acids. Germline V gene lookup returns CDR1 SGHDT and CDR2 YYEEEE. V was pared by 2 bases and J by 4 bases, with 13 bases between. The CDR3 region is CASSFEGHRYEQYF. In nucleotides, the CDR3 is TGTGCCAGCAGCTTTGAGGGGCACCGTTACGAGCAGTACTTC.

The J gene is TRBJ2-5, the V gene TRBV30, with 10 positions matching TRBD1. CDR1 and CDR2 from the germline V gene are GTSNPN and SVGIG (reference sequence). V lost 5 bases, J lost 5 bases, and 5 bases stayed unmatched. This CDR3 contains 13 residues. The CDR3 sequence is CAWDRGLRETQYF. The CDR3 nucleotides read TGTGCCTGGGACAGGGGGCTAAGGGAGACCCAGTACTTC.

This clonotype was counted only a few times. This sequence joins TRBV4-1 and TRBJ2-2, with D perhaps matching TRBD1 or TRBD2 (5 bases each). The CDR3 contains 15 residues. Trimming pared 3 bases from V and 1 base from J, leaving 9 bases between. Looked up from germline, CDR1 is MGHRA and CDR2 is YSYEKL. CDR3: CASSHGTVNTGELFF. The CDR3 bases are TGCGCCAGCAGCCACGGGACGGTGAACACCGGGGAGCTGTTTTTT.

This clonotype has only a few counts. The V and J genes are TRBV4-1 and TRBJ1-2, with D unresolved. The germline V gene has CDR1 MGHRA and CDR2 YSYEKL. The CDR3 runs to 15 residues. V lost 2 bases and J lost 0, with 10 bases in between. The CDR3 region is CASSQLAIANYGYTF. CDR3 bases: TGCGCCAGCAGCCAACTCGCGATAGCTAACTATGGCTACACCTTC.

V is TRBV5-1 and J is TRBJ2-1; TRBD2 aligns across 12 bases. V was pared by 4 bases and J by 9 bases, with 11 bases of the junction left unmatched. The germline V gene has CDR1 SGHRS and CDR2 YFSETQ. The CDR3 runs 16 residues. CDR3 sequence: CASSPTPSGRAPEQFF. The CDR3 DNA reads as TGCGCCAGCAGCCCGACCCCTAGCGGGAGGGCCCCTGAGCAGTTCTTC.

The chain has TRBV9 and TRBJ2-5, with 8 bases lining up with TRBD2. V was clipped by 1 base and J by 0 bases; unmatched bases: 2. The CDR3 is 15 residues long. The germline CDR1 and CDR2 sequences are SGDLS and YYNGEE. The CDR3 is CASSVRGGYQETQYF. For the CDR3, the DNA is TGTGCCAGCAGCGTACGGGGGGGGTACCAAGAGACCCAGTACTTC.

The chain uses TRBV5-1 and TRBJ1-2; TRBD1 agrees at 7 bases. The V segment lost 0 bases and the J segment 4 bases; nucleotides outside the gene matches: 3. CDR3 length: 14 residues. The germline gives CDR1 SGHRS, CDR2 YFSETQ. CDR3 sequence (DNA): TGCGCCAGCAGCTTGGGTGGGACAGCCTATGGCTACACCTTC. Translating gives CASSLGGTAYGYTF.

The chain carries TRBV10-3 and TRBJ2-1, with TRBD1 matching over 8 bases. The V and J ends lost 4 bases and 9 bases, in that order; junction bases with no gene match: 5. Germline loops: CDR1 ENHRY, CDR2 SYGVKD. This CDR3 is built from 13 residues. CDR3 bases: TGTGCCATCAGTGGCAGGGGGCAGAGTGAGCAGTTCTTC. Its protein is CAISGRGQSEQFF.

This clonotype was observed at least ten times. For the CDR3, the DNA is TGTGCCAGCAGTCCCACAGGGACAGATACGCAGTATTTT. It translates to CASSPTGTDTQYF. The chain joins TRBV6-5 to TRBJ2-3, with D perhaps TRBD1 (6 bases). Per the germline V gene, CDR1 is MNHEY and CDR2 is SVGAGI. Trimming shortened V by 5 bases and J by 3 bases, and 9 bases separated the two germline ends. CDR3 length: 13 amino acids.

This clonotype was seen many times. The rearrangement links TRBV18 to TRBJ2-1; 9 bases match TRBD2. Per germline, CDR1 KGHSH and CDR2 LQKENI. CDR3 length: 19 residues. The V and J ends lost 0 bases and 6 bases, in that order; junction bases with no gene match: 15. The CDR3 DNA is TGTGCCAGCTCACCACCCAGTAGCGGGAGCCCTGTTGTGCCCAATGAGCAGTTCTTC. Its protein is CASSPPSSGSPVVPNEQFF. Filled out from reference TRBV18 and TRBJ2-1, the complete variable domain reads NAGVMQNPRHLVRRRGQEARLRCSPMKGHSHVYWYRQLPEEGLKFMVYLQKENIIDESGMPKERFSAEFPKEGPSILRIQQVVRGDSAAYFCASSPPSSGSPVVPNEQFFGPGTRLTVL.

The CDR3 here is CASSSRQSQETQYF. The CDR3 region has the DNA TGTGCCAGCAGTTCCCGACAGTCTCAAGAGACCCAGTACTTC. V gene TRBV27 combines with J gene TRBJ2-5; TRBD1 is a possible D gene (5 bases). CDR3 length: 14 amino acids. Germline V lookup: CDR1 MNHEY, CDR2 SMNVEV (reference sequence). Trimming pared 4 bases from V and 2 bases from J, leaving 11 bases between.

The rearrangement uses TRBV12-3 or TRBV12-4 and TRBJ2-3, with no clear D. The ends were cut back, 2 bases at V and 2 bases at J, with 8 bases in the middle. The length of the CDR3 is 14 residues. The CDR3 DNA reads as TGTGCCAGCAGTTTAAAGGCCCTCACAGATACGCAGTATTTT. Amino acid sequence: CASSLKALTDTQYF.

A few counts support this clonotype. The rearrangement links TRBV5-1 to TRBJ2-7; possibly TRBD2 for D (5 bases). CDR3 size: 16 residues. V was pared by 0 bases and J by 0 bases, with 13 bases between. The germline CDR1 and CDR2 sequences are SGHRS and YFSETQ. CDR3 coding DNA: TGCGCCAGCAGCTTGGGAGCCTCGCGGGCCTCCTACGAGCAGTACTTC. It yields the protein CASSLGASRASYEQYF.

This chain connects TRBV12-3 or TRBV12-4 to TRBJ1-1, with D unresolved. This CDR3 comprises 13 residues. V was clipped by 5 bases and J by 2 bases, with 9 bases between them. The CDR3 here is CASSPLINTEAFF. The CDR3 region has the DNA TGTGCCAGCAGTCCCCTCATTAACACTGAAGCTTTCTTT.

This clonotype was observed a few times. The CDR3 spells CASSYSFGTGELFF. The CDR3 DNA follows: TGTGCCAGCAGTTACTCGTTCGGCACCGGGGAGCTGTTTTTT. This chain connects TRBV6-5 to TRBJ2-2, with D unclear. V gave up 0 bases and J gave up 4 bases, with 6 bases separating them. The germline gives CDR1 MNHEY, CDR2 SVGAGI. The CDR3 sequence is 14 residues long.

The V call is TRBV14, the J call TRBJ1-2; D not certain. The CDR3 covers 14 residues. Trimming stripped 1 base from V and 4 bases from J, with 10 bases between. Germline assignment: CDR1 SGHDN and CDR2 FVKESK. CDR3 sequence (DNA): TGTGCCAGCAGCCAAGTGCAGGAAACCTATGGCTACACCTTC. Its protein product is CASSQVQETYGYTF.

The table lists this clonotype with many counts. V gene TRBV12-3 or TRBV12-4 combines with J gene TRBJ2-5; no clear D. V dropped 2 bases and J dropped 5 bases, with 6 bases sitting between them. The CDR3 spans 12 residues. The CDR3 DNA sequence: TGTGCCAGCAGTTTATTCGGGGAGACCCAGTACTTC. This codes for CASSLFGETQYF.

This clonotype was observed a few times. This chain connects TRBV3-1 to TRBJ2-1; the D gene is possibly TRBD2 (5 bases). The CDR3 totals 13 residues. V was shortened by 3 bases and J by 8 bases, with 11 bases between the two germline ends. Germline V gene lookup returns CDR1 LGHDT and CDR2 YNNKEL (reference sequence). The CDR3, as DNA: TGTGCCAGCAGCCACCTAGTGGGAGATGAGCAGTTCTTC. Amino acids: CASSHLVGDEQFF.

The chain has TRBV19 and TRBJ1-4; D is perhaps TRBD1 (6 bases). Germline loops: CDR1 LNHDA, CDR2 SQIVND (reference sequence). This CDR3 is built from 11 residues. Deletions cut 6 bases from V and 17 bases from J, with 16 bases between. The CDR3 is CASRVRTDLFF. The CDR3 DNA reads as TGTGCCAGTAGAGTTCGGACAGACCTTTTTTTT.

This clonotype was detected only a few times. The rearrangement links TRBV6-5 to TRBJ1-2; D call uncertain. V lost 6 bases and J lost 4, with 18 bases in between. CDR1 and CDR2 (germline): MNHEY, SVGAGI. The length of the CDR3 is 15 residues. For the CDR3, the DNA is TGTGCCAGCAGGGGGAGGGTTGGCGGTTTCTATGGCTACACCTTC. Translating gives CASRGRVGGFYGYTF.

This clonotype has more than one count but fewer than ten. The V call is TRBV6-1, the J call TRBJ2-3, with 9 bases identical to TRBD2. Losses at the gene ends were 8 bases for V and 3 bases for J; bases not matched to a gene: 3. The CDR3 sequence is 13 residues long. The germline V gene has CDR1 MNHNS and CDR2 SASEGT. The DNA of the CDR3 is TGTGCCAGCGCGGGGGGGCATACAGATACGCAGTATTTT. Amino acids: CASAGGHTDTQYF.

The chain recombines TRBV24-1 with TRBJ1-1, with 10 nucleotides matching TRBD1. The CDR3 contains 15 residues. With 2 bases clipped from V and 6 bases from J, the junction kept 5 bases outside the gene matches. The germline gives CDR1 KGHDR, CDR2 SFDVKD. CDR3 residues: CATSDSRDRGAEAFF. CDR3 in DNA: TGTGCCACCAGTGATTCCCGGGACAGGGGAGCTGAAGCTTTCTTT.

This clonotype showed up just a few times. The chain recombines TRBV12-3 or TRBV12-4 with TRBJ2-7; no firm D call. With 3 bases removed from V and 2 bases from J, the gap between germline ends came to 11 bases. The CDR3 length is 14 residues. The CDR3 DNA is TGTGCCAGCAGTTTCCTGGTGGCAGCCTACGAGCAGTACTTC. Protein product: CASSFLVAAYEQYF.

Here the CDR3 reads CASREGPSSYNEQFF. In DNA, the CDR3 is TGTGCCAGCAGAGAAGGGCCTAGCTCCTACAATGAGCAGTTCTTC. This sequence joins TRBV11-1 and TRBJ2-1; D remains unclear. This CDR3 has 15 amino acids. Trimming pared 6 bases from V and 0 bases from J, leaving 12 bases between. From germline, CDR1 is SGHAT and CDR2 FQDESV (reference sequence).

The chain recombines TRBV29-1 with TRBJ1-2, with D maybe TRBD1 (6 bases). The CDR3 covers 13 residues. The V and J ends lost 3 bases and 7 bases respectively, with 15 bases between them. From germline, CDR1 is SQVTM and CDR2 ANQGSEA. CDR3 protein: CSVERQGRSGYTF. The DNA for the CDR3 is TGCAGCGTTGAGAGGCAGGGGAGGTCTGGCTACACCTTC.